This TCR beta chain originates from a study of cytomegalovirus exposure and HLA in healthy donors. The CDR3 is 15 amino acids. V lost 5 bases and J lost 7; bases outside the gene matches: 11. The germline V gene encodes CDR1 SGHTA and CDR2 FQGNSA. Turning to this clone: Its antigen is unidentified.

Study observations and caveats: Among TCR beta chains of equal frequency, HLA-associated ones were more clonally expanded in a later analysis. The likely explanation for a cluster of highly shared sequence variants was sequencing artifact.

Amplification used 60 Vbeta primers and 13 Jbeta primers. TCRdb's table, derived via immunoSEQ multiplex PCR, lists solely in-frame clones and lacks some. The table includes approximately 150,000 clones, roughly 77% detected once. The chain combines TRBV7-2 with TRBJ2-7, with 10 bases fitting TRBD2. The sequencing input was PBMCs. The clonotype originates from a woman in her forties in good health and CMV-seropositive. CDR3 coding DNA: TGTGCCAGCAGCCTCAGCGGGGGGGTAGAGAGGGAGCAGTACTTC. Protein: CASSLSGGVEREQYF.